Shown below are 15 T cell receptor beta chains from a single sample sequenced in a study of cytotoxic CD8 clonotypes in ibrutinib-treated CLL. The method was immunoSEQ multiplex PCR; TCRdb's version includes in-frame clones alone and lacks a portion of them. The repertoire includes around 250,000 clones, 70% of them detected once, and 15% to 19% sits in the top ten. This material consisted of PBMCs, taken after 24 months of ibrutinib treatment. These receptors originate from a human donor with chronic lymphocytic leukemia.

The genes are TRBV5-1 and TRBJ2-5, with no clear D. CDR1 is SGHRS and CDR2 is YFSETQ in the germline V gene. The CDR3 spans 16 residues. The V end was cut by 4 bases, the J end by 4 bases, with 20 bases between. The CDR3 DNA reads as TGCGCCAGCAGCCTTGGGATGAGATTCGAGCGAGAGACCCAGTACTTC. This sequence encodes CASSLGMRFERETQYF.

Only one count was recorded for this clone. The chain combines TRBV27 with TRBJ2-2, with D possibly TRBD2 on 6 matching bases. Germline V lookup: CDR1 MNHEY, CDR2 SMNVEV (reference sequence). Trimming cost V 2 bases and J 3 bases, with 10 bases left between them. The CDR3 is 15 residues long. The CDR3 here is CASSLRAGYTGELFF. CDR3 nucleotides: TGTGCCAGCAGTTTACGAGCGGGCTACACCGGGGAGCTGTTTTTT.

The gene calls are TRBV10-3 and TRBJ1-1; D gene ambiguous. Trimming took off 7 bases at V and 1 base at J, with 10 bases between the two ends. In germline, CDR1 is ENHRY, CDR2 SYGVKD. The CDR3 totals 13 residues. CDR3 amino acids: CAIKLSANTEAFF. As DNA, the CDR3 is TGTGCCATCAAATTATCGGCGAACACTGAAGCTTTCTTT.

The CDR3 here is CASSPPTVQGNQPQHF. The CDR3 DNA is TGTGCCAGCTCACCACCCACGGTTCAGGGCAATCAGCCCCAGCATTTT. The chain joins TRBV18 to TRBJ1-5; no firm D call. This CDR3 region has 16 residues. Germline values: CDR1 KGHSH, CDR2 LQKENI. Trimming stripped 0 bases from V and 2 bases from J, with 11 bases between.

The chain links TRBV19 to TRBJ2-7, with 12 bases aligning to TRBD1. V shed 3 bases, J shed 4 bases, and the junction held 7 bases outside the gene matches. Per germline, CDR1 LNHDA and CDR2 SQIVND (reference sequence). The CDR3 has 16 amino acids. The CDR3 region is CASSIYPGQGAYEQYF. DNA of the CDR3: TGTGCCAGTAGTATCTATCCGGGACAGGGGGCTTACGAGCAGTACTTC.

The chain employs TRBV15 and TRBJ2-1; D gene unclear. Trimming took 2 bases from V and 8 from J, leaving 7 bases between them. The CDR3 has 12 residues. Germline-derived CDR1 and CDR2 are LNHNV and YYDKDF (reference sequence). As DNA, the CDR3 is TGTGCCACCAGCAGACCCCGGGATGAGCAGTTCTTC. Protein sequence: CATSRPRDEQFF. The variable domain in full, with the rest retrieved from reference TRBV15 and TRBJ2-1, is DAMVIQNPRYQVTQFGKPVTLSCSQTLNHNVMYWYQQKSSQAPKLLFHYYDKDFNNEADTPDNFQSRRPNTSFCFLDIRSPGLGDTAMYLCATSRPRDEQFFGPGTRLTVL.

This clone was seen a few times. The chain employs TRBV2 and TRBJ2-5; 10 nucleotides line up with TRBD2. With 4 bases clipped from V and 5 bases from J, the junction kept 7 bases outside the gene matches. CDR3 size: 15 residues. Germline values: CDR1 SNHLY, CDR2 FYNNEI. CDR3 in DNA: TGTGCCAGCAGTGTCACTAGCGGGATGGGGGAGACCCAGTACTTC. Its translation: CASSVTSGMGETQYF.

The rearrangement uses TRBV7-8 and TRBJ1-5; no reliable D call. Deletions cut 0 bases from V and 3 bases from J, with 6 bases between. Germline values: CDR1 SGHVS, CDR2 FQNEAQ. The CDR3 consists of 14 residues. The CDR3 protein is CASSLARNNQPQHF. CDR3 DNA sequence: TGTGCCAGCAGCTTAGCCAGAAACAATCAGCCCCAGCATTTT.

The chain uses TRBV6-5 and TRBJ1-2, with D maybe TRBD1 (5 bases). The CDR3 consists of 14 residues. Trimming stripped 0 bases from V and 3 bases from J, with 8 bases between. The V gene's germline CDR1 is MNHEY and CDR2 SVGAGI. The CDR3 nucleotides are TGTGCCAGCAGTTACTCTTTGGGGGACTATGGCTACACCTTC. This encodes CASSYSLGDYGYTF.

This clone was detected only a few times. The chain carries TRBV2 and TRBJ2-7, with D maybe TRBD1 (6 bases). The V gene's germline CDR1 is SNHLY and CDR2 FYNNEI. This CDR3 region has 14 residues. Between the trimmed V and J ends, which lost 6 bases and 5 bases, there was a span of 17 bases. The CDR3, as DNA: TGTGCCAGCAGAGGGGTACAGGGCAGCCACGAGCAGTACTTC. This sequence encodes CASRGVQGSHEQYF.

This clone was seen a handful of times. The CDR3, as DNA: TGTGCCAGCAGCCCTGGGACCCCTCGGCAGTTCTTC. It is translated as CASSPGTPRQFF. This sequence joins TRBV7-2 and TRBJ2-1; D may be TRBD1 or TRBD2 (5 bases each). The CDR3 covers 12 residues. V was shortened by 5 bases and J by 12 bases, with 14 bases between the two germline ends. The germline CDR1 and CDR2 sequences are SGHTA and FQGNSA.

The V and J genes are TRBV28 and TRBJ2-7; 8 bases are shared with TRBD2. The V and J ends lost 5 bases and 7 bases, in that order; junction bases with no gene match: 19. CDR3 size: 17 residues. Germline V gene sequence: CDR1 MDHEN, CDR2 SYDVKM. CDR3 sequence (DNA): TGTGCCAGCAGTGTTGCACGTAGCGGGGTGTCGATTCGGGAGCAGTACTTC. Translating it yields CASSVARSGVSIREQYF.

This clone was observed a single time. CDR3 in amino acids: CASAEDQPQHF. In DNA, the CDR3 is TGTGCCAGTGCAGAGGATCAGCCCCAGCATTTT. V gene TRBV19 combines with J gene TRBJ1-5; no reliable D call. Germline CDR1 LNHDA, CDR2 SQIVND (reference sequence). Trimming removed 8 bases at V and 5 bases at J, with 7 bases between. The CDR3 spans 11 residues. Combining the CDR3 with reference TRBV19 and TRBJ1-5 gives the whole variable domain DGGITQSPKYLFRKEGQNVTLSCEQNLNHDAMYWYRQDPGQGLRLIYYSQIVNDFQKGDIAEGYSVSREKKESFPLTVTSAQKNPTAFYLCASAEDQPQHFGDGTRLSIL.

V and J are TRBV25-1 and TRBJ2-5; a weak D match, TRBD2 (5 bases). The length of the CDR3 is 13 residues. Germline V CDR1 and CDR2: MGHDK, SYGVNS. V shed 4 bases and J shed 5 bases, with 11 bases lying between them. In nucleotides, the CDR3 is TGTGCCAGCAGTGTTACTAGATTGGAGACCCAGTACTTC. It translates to CASSVTRLETQYF.

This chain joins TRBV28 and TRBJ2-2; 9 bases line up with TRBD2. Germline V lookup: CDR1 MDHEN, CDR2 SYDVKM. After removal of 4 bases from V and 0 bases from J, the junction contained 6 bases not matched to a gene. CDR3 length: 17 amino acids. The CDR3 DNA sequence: TGTGCCAGCAGTTCGGGACTAGCTCGTTCGAACACCGGGGAGCTGTTTTTT. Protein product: CASSSGLARSNTGELFF.